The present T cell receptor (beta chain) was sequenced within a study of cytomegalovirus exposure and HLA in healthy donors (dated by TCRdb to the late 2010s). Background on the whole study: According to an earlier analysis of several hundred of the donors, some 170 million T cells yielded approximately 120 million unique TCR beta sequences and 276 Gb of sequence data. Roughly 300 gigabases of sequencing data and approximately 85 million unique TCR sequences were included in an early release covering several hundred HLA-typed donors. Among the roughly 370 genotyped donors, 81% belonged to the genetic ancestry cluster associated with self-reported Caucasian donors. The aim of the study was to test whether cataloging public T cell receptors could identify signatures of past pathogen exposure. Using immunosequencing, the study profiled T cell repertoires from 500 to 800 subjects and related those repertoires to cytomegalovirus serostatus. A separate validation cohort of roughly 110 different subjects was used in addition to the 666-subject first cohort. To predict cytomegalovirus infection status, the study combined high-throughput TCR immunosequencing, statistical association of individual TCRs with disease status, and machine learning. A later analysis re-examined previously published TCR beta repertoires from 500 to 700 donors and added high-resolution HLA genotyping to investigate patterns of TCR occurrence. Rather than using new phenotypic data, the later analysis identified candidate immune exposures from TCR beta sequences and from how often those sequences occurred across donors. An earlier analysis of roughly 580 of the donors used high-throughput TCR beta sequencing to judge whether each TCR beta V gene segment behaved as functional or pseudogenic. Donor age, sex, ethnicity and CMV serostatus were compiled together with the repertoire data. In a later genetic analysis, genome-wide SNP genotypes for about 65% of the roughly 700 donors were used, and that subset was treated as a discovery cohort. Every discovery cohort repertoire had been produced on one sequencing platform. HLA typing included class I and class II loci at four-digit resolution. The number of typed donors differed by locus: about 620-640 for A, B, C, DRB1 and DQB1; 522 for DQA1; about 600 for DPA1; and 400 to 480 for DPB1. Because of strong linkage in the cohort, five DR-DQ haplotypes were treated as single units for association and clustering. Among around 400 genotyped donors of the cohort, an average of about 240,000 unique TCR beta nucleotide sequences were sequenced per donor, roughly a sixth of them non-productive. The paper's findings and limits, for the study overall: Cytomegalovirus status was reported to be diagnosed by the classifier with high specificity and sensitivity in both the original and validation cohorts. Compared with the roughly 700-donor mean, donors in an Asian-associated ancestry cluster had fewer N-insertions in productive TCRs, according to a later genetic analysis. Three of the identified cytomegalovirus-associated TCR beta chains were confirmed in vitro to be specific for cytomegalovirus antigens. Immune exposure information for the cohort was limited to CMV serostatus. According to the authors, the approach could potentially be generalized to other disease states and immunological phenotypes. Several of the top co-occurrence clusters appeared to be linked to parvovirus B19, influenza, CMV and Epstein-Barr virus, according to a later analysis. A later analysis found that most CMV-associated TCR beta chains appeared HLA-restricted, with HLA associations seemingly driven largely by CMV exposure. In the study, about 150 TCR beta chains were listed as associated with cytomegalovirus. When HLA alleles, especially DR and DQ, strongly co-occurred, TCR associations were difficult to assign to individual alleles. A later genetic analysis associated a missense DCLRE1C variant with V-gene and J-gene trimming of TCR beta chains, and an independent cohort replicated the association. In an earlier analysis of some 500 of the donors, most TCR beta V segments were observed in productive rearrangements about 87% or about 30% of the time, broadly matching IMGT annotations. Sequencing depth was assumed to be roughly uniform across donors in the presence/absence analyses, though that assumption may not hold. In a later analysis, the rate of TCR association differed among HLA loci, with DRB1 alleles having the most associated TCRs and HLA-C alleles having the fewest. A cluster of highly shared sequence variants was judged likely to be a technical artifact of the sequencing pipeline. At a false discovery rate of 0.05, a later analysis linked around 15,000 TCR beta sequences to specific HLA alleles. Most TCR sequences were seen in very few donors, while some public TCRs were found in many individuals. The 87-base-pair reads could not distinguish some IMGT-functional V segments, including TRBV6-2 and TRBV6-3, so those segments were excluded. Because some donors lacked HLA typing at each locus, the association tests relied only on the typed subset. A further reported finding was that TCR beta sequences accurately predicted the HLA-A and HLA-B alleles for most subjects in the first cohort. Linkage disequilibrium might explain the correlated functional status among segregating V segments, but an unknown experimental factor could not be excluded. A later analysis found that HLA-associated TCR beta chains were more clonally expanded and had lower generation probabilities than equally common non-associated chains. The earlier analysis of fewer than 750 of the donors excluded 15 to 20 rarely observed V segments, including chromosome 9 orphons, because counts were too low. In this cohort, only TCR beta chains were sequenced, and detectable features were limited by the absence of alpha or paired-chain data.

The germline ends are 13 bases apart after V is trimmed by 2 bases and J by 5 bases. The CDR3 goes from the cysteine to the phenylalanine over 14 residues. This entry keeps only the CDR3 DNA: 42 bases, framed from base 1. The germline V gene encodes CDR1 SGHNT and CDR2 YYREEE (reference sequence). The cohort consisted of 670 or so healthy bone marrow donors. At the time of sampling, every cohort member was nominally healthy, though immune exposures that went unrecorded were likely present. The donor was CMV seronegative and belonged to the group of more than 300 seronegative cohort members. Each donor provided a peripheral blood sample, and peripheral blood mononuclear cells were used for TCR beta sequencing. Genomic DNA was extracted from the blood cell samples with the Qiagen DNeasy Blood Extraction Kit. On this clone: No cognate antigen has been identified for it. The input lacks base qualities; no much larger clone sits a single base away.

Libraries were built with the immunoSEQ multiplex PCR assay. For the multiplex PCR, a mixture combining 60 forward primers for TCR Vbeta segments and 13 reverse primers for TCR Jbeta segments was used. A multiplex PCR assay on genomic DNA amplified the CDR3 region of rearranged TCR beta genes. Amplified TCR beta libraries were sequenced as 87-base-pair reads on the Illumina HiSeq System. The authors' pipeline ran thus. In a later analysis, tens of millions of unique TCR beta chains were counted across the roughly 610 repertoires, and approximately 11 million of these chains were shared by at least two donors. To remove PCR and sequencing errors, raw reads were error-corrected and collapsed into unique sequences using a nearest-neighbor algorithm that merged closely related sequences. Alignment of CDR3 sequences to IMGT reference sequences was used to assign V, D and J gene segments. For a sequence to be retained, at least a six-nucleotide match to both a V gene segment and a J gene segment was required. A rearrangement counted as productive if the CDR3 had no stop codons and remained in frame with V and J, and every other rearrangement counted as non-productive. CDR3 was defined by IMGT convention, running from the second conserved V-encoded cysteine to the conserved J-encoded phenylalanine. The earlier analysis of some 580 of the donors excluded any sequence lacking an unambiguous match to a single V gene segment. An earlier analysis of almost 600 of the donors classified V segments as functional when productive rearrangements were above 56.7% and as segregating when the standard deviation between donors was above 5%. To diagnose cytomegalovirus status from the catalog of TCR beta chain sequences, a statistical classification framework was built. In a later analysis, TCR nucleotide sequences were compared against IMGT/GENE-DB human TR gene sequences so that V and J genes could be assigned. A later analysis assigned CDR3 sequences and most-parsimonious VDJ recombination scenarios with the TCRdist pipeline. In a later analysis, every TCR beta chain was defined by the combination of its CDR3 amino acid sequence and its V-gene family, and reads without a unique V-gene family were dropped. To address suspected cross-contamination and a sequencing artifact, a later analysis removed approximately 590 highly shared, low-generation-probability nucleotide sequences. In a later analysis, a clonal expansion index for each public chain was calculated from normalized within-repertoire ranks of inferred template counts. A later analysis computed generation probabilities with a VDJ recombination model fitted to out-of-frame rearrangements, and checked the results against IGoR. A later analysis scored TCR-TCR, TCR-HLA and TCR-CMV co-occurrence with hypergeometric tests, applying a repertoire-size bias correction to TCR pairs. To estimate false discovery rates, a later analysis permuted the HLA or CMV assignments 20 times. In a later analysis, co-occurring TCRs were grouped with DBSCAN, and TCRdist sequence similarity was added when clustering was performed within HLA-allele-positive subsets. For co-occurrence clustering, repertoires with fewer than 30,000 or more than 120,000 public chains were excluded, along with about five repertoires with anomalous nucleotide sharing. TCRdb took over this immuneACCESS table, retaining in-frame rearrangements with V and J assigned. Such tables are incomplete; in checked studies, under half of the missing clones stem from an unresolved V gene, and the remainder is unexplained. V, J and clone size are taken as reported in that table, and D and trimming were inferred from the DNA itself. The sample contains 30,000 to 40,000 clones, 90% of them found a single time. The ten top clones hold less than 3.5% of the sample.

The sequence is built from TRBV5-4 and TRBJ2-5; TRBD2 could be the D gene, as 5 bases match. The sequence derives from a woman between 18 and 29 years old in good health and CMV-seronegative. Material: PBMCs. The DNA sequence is TGTGCCAGCAGCTTCGGTTTTAGGGAGGAGACCCAGTACTTC. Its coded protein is CASSFGFREETQYF.